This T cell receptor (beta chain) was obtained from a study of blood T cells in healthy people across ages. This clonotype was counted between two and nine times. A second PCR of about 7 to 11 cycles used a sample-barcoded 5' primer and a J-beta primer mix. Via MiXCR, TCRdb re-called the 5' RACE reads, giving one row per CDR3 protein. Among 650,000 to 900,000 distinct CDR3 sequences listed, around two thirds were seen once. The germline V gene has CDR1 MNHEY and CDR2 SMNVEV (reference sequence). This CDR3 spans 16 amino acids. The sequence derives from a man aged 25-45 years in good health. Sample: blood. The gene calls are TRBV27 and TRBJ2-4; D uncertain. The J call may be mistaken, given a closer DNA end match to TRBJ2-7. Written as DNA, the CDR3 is TGTGCCAGCAGTTTATCCCCATCAGGCGGATCCTACGAGCAGTACTTC. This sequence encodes CASSLSPSGGSYEQYF.